The 25 T cell receptor beta chains below were found in one sample sequenced in a study of shared clonotypes between healthy human individuals. TCRdb's copy holds only in-frame clones and misses some; the assay was immunoSEQ multiplex PCR. This repertoire shows around 700,000 clones, less than 80% found once; its top ten account for around 2%. Sequenced sample: memory CD4+ T cells sorted from blood. Documented subset: CD45RA-negative fraction. These receptors were taken from a woman in her 30s in good health.

On this clone: This clone may be a read error of a much larger clone one base away. The V gene is TRBV6-5, the J gene TRBJ2-7; 13 bases map to TRBD2. This CDR3 has 15 amino acids. The V segment lost 6 bases and the J segment 2 bases; nucleotides outside the gene matches: 4. In germline, CDR1 is MNHEY, CDR2 SVGAGI. CDR3 nucleotide sequence: TGTGCCAGCAGAGCCGGGACTAGCGGGACCTACGAGCAGTACTTC. As protein: CASRAGTSGTYEQYF.

V and J are TRBV6-4 and TRBJ1-2; D is undetermined. V was pared by 6 bases and J by 3 bases, with 8 bases between. CDR3 length: 12 residues. CDR1 and CDR2 (germline): MRHNA, SNTAGT. CDR3 DNA sequence: TGTGCCAGCAGGGGTAGGGACTATGGCTACACCTTC. Its protein is CASRGRDYGYTF.

This chain connects TRBV19 to TRBJ1-2, with D possibly matching TRBD1 (5 bases). Germline V gives CDR1 LNHDA, CDR2 SQIVND (reference sequence). CDR3 length: 12 residues. Between the trimmed V and J ends, which lost 11 bases and 7 bases, there was a span of 17 bases. The CDR3 sequence is CASLDGGGGYTF. In DNA, the CDR3 is TGTGCCTCCCTCGACGGGGGGGGTGGCTACACCTTC.

The J gene is TRBJ1-4, the V gene TRBV28, with D possibly TRBD1 on 5 matching bases. The CDR3 is 15 residues long. Between the trimmed V and J ends, which lost 4 bases and 8 bases, there was a span of 17 bases. Germline V gene data show CDR1 as MDHEN and CDR2 as SYDVKM. Written as DNA, the CDR3 is TGTGCCAGCAGTTCCGCGGGTGGGGGAGACGAAAAACTGTTTTTT. Translated, it gives CASSSAGGGDEKLFF.

The V and J genes are TRBV5-1 and TRBJ1-1, with 7 bases identical to TRBD1. CDR3 size: 16 residues. V trimming: 4 bases; J trimming: 3 bases; junction bases outside the gene matches: 12. Germline V CDR1 and CDR2: SGHRS, YFSETQ. The CDR3, as DNA: TGCGCCAGCAGCGCCTGGTCTGGCAGGGGGGACACTGAAGCTTTCTTT. It yields the protein CASSAWSGRGDTEAFF.

The chain couples TRBV5-1 to TRBJ2-3; 9 nucleotides align to TRBD2. The CDR3 is 15 residues long. From germline, CDR1 is SGHRS and CDR2 YFSETQ. After removal of 4 bases from V and 12 bases from J, the junction contained 15 bases not matched to a gene. The CDR3: CASSIGSGSSRLQYF. The CDR3 DNA sequence: TGCGCCAGCAGCATAGGTAGCGGGAGCTCCCGGTTACAGTATTTT.

This rearrangement joins TRBV10-2 to TRBJ2-1; TRBD2 aligns across 7 bases. The CDR3 runs 15 residues. V was clipped by 3 bases and J by 11 bases; unmatched bases: 13. Germline CDR1 WSHSY, CDR2 SAAADI. The CDR3 DNA follows: TGCGCCAGCAGTGACAGTCATCGGGCGGGGGATAAGCAGTTCTTC. As protein: CASSDSHRAGDKQFF.

The rearrangement joins TRBV18 to TRBJ2-7; 7 bases are shared with TRBD1. The CDR3 runs 13 residues. Germline lookup yields CDR1 KGHSH and CDR2 LQKENI. Losses at the gene ends were 3 bases for V and 11 bases for J; bases not matched to a gene: 10. CDR3 sequence reads: CASSPQGDRPEYF. For the CDR3, the DNA is TGTGCCAGCTCACCCCAGGGGGACCGCCCGGAGTACTTC.

The chain couples TRBV4-1 to TRBJ1-4, with D maybe TRBD1 (5 bases). Trimming took 7 bases from V and 0 from J, leaving 12 bases between them. Germline values: CDR1 MGHRA, CDR2 YSYEKL. This CDR3 has 15 amino acids. The CDR3 loop reads CASTHKGATNEKLFF. The CDR3 DNA reads TGCGCCAGCACCCATAAAGGGGCAACTAATGAAAAACTGTTTTTT.

The genes are TRBV7-2 and TRBJ2-7, with D tentatively TRBD1 (5 bases). The CDR3 is made up of 14 amino acids. Deletions cut 2 bases from V and 6 bases from J, with 14 bases between. The germline CDR1 and CDR2 sequences are SGHTA and FQGNSA. Here the CDR3 DNA reads TGTGCCAGCAGCTTACAGGGCCCGCTCGGCGAGCAGTACTTC. It yields the protein CASSLQGPLGEQYF.

The chain joins TRBV28 to TRBJ1-5, with D uncertain. The CDR3 spans 15 residues. Germline lookup yields CDR1 MDHEN and CDR2 SYDVKM. V was pared by 5 bases and J by 1 base, with 12 bases between. CDR3 region: CASSPWRGSNQPQHF. Written as DNA, the CDR3 is TGTGCCAGCAGTCCCTGGCGGGGAAGCAATCAGCCCCAGCATTTT.

The chain links TRBV6-1 to TRBJ1-5; D not certain. The germline V and J ends were trimmed by 4 bases and 3 bases, with 22 bases remaining between them. The CDR3 runs to 18 residues. CDR1 and CDR2 (germline): MNHNS, SASEGT. The CDR3 DNA reads as TGTGCCAGCAGTGCTTCGACTGGGATTACACGGGCCAATCAGCCCCAGCATTTT. This gives the protein CASSASTGITRANQPQHF.

This rearrangement joins TRBV4-1 to TRBJ1-2; the D gene is possibly TRBD1 (5 bases). CDR1 is MGHRA, CDR2 YSYEKL, per germline. The CDR3 runs 14 residues. Trimming left V 1 base short and J 4 bases short, with 10 bases between. The CDR3 nucleotides are TGCGCCAGCAGCCAAGTGGAACAGGTCTATGGCTACACCTTC. This gives the protein CASSQVEQVYGYTF.

This clone was observed a handful of times. The V and J genes are TRBV28 and TRBJ2-3, with D tentatively TRBD2 (5 bases). The CDR3 length is 15 residues. Germline V gene data show CDR1 as MDHEN and CDR2 as SYDVKM. V lost 7 bases, J lost 5 bases, and 19 bases lay in between. CDR3 sequence (DNA): TGTGCCAGCACTACCTTCTATTTCGGAGGAGATACGCAGTATTTT. It translates to CASTTFYFGGDTQYF.

Regarding this clone: Other DNA sequences in the same sample also yield this CDR3. This chain links TRBV7-3 with TRBJ2-1, with 13 bases fitting TRBD2. The CDR3 runs to 15 residues. J was trimmed by 4 bases and V by 5 bases; bases with no gene match: 2. Germline CDR1 SGHTA, CDR2 FQGTGA. DNA of the CDR3: TGTGCCAGCAGCGGACTAGCGGGAGCTTACAATGAGCAGTTCTTC. It translates to CASSGLAGAYNEQFF. Combining the CDR3 with reference TRBV7-3 and TRBJ2-1 gives the whole variable domain GAGVSQTPSNKVTEKGKYVELRCDPISGHTALYWYRQSLGQGPEFLIYFQGTGAADDSGLPNDRFFAVRPEGSVSTLKIQRTERGDSAVYLCASSGLAGAYNEQFFGPGTRLTVL.

CDR3 amino acids: CASSFSSRGLTYEQYF. CDR3 sequence (DNA): TGTGCCAGCAGTTTTTCGTCCAGGGGGTTAACCTACGAGCAGTACTTC. The chain carries TRBV28 and TRBJ2-7; 7 bases agree with TRBD1. Germline trimming cut 3 bases from V and 2 bases from J; bases unmatched to any gene: 10. The CDR3 runs to 16 residues. In germline, CDR1 is MDHEN, CDR2 SYDVKM. Combining the CDR3 with reference TRBV28 and TRBJ2-7 gives the whole variable domain DVKVTQSSRYLVKRTGEKVFLECVQDMDHENMFWYRQDPGLGLRLIYFSYDVKMKEKGDIPEGYSVSREKKERFSLILESASTNQTSMYLCASSFSSRGLTYEQYFGPGTRLTVT.

This clone was observed a few times. The chain joins TRBV29-1 to TRBJ2-4; 7 nucleotides align to TRBD1. V lost 6 bases to trimming and J lost 5 bases; unmatched junction nucleotides: 1. The CDR3 is 11 residues long. The germline V gene has CDR1 SQVTM and CDR2 ANQGSEA. The CDR3 protein is CSVGTENIQYF. CDR3 DNA: TGCAGCGTAGGGACAGAAAACATTCAGTACTTC.

The rearrangement uses TRBV28 and TRBJ2-7, with 8 bases identical to TRBD2. The CDR3 is made up of 15 amino acids. The germline gives CDR1 MDHEN, CDR2 SYDVKM. After removal of 6 bases from V and 8 bases from J, the junction contained 15 bases not matched to a gene. DNA of the CDR3: TGTGCCAGCAGAACTCCAGCGGGAGATTTGGTCAAGCAGTACTTC. This encodes CASRTPAGDLVKQYF.

A note on this clone: Other DNA sequences in the sample encode the same CDR3. The genes are TRBV5-1 and TRBJ1-3; 9 bases line up with TRBD1. Losses at the gene ends were 7 bases for V and 2 bases for J; bases not matched to a gene: 1. Germline CDR1 SGHRS, CDR2 YFSETQ. This CDR3 is 13 amino acids long. The CDR3 DNA reads TGCGCCAGCGGGACAGGGACTGGAAACACCATATATTTT. This gives the protein CASGTGTGNTIYF.

The rearrangement links TRBV11-2 to TRBJ2-2; 11 bases are a match to TRBD1. Trimming removed 5 bases from V and 4 bases from J; junction bases left unmatched: 0. In germline, CDR1 is SGHAT, CDR2 FQNNGV. The CDR3 consists of 14 residues. DNA of the CDR3: TGTGCCAGCAGCGGACAGGGGGCCACCGGGGAGCTGTTTTTT. Translating gives CASSGQGATGELFF.

This clone occurred once. The junction and the germline gene differ at one end; a read error may be behind it. The rearrangement uses TRBV18 and TRBJ1-1; D not resolved. In germline, CDR1 is KGHSH, CDR2 LQKENI. The CDR3 consists of 13 residues. CDR3 DNA: TGTGCCAGCTCACCAGAAGGGAACGCTGAAGCTTTCTTT. Protein product: CASSPEGNAEAFF.

The chain joins TRBV29-1 to TRBJ2-5; TRBD1 aligns across 11 bases. CDR1 and CDR2 (germline): SQVTM, ANQGSEA. Germline trimming cut 6 bases from V and 5 bases from J; bases unmatched to any gene: 11. The CDR3 has 15 residues. Here the CDR3 DNA reads TGCAGCGTAACCGGGACAGGGGGAGTAGTGGAGACCCAGTACTTC. Translation gives CSVTGTGGVVETQYF.

This clone is a singleton in its sample. The chain links TRBV6-6 to TRBJ2-2; 7 nucleotides match TRBD1. The CDR3 consists of 16 residues. Germline loops: CDR1 MNHNY, CDR2 SVGAGI (reference sequence). V shed 5 bases, J shed 5 bases, and the junction held 11 bases outside the gene matches. The CDR3 DNA sequence: TGTGCCAGCAGTCCCACAGGGGTTACTAGTACCGGGGAGCTGTTTTTT. It yields the protein CASSPTGVTSTGELFF.

The chain combines TRBV2 with TRBJ1-1; D remains unclear. The CDR3 runs 15 residues. Germline V lookup: CDR1 SNHLY, CDR2 FYNNEI. V lost 4 bases, J lost 0 bases, and 12 bases lay in between. Here the CDR3 reads CASSGSLWVNTEAFF. The CDR3 DNA follows: TGTGCCAGCAGTGGGTCTCTGTGGGTGAACACTGAAGCTTTCTTT. Filled out from reference TRBV2 and TRBJ1-1, the complete variable domain reads EPEVTQTPSHQVTQMGQEVILRCVPISNHLYFYWYRQILGQKVEFLVSFYNNEISEKSEIFDDQFSVERPDGSNFTLKIRSTKLEDSAMYFCASSGSLWVNTEAFFGQGTRLTVV.

Only one count was recorded for this clone. The rearrangement links TRBV10-3 to TRBJ1-5; TRBD1 is a possible D gene (6 bases). The CDR3 has 13 amino acids. Germline CDR1 and CDR2: ENHRY and SYGVKD. V gave up 10 bases and J gave up 5 bases, with 15 bases separating them. In nucleotides, the CDR3 is TGTGCCACCCAACAACAGGGAGATCAGCCCCAGCATTTT. It yields the protein CATQQQGDQPQHF.